This entry lists 3 T cell receptor beta chains sequenced from one sample in a study of CXCR3-negative and CXCR3-positive naive CD8 T cells. Each TRB cDNA library was prepared by 5' RACE (with UMI labels). TCRdb re-called the 5' RACE reads; every CDR3 protein appears as one record, without DNA. The data show 6,000 to 8,500 distinct CDR3 sequences, and the top ten clones hold 1.6%. The specimen sequenced was naive CXCR3- CD8+ T cells from blood. Subset reported: CD45RO-CCR7+CD27+CD95- naive CD8+ T cells lacking CXCR3 (TNR3-). The source of these receptors is a human donor in good health. Some clones in this sample may be carry-over from other donors' samples.

The CDR3 loop is CASSFKVVQQYF. The rearrangement joins TRBV12-3 or TRBV12-4 to TRBJ2-7. The CDR3 covers 12 residues.

This chain uses TRBV29-1 with TRBJ2-7; TCRdb indicates TRBD1, and absent DNA this call remains unverified. CDR3 length: 15 amino acids. The germline CDR1 and CDR2 sequences are SQVTM and ANQGSEA. Here the CDR3 reads CSVRQDRAGAVEQYF.

This chain uses TRBV29-1 with TRBJ1-2; TCRdb reports TRBD1, a call that lacks DNA to check it against. The V gene's germline CDR1 is SQVTM and CDR2 ANQGSEA. The CDR3 consists of 14 residues. CDR3 sequence: CSAQPGGGDYGYTF.